These 25 T cell receptor beta chains share one sample of origin, sequenced in a study of cytomegalovirus exposure and HLA in healthy donors. 60 Vbeta and 13 Jbeta primers were used in PCR. TCRdb keeps only in-frame clones here, not all; method: immunoSEQ multiplex PCR. Found here are more than 85,000 clones, 50% to 70% of them singletons; the top ten hold about 4.3%. Source material: PBMCs. All receptors come from a human donor in good health.

CDR3 sequence (DNA): TGTGCCAGCAGCTTGGGACAGGGGGACTCTGGGGCCAACGTCCTGACTTTC. Its translation is CASSLGQGDSGANVLTF. The chain carries TRBV5-8 and TRBJ2-6; 9 nucleotides line up with TRBD1. The CDR3 is 17 amino acids. Germline trimming cut 0 bases from V and 0 bases from J; bases unmatched to any gene: 1. Germline CDR1 is SGHTS and CDR2 is YDEGEE.

The V gene is TRBV7-6, the J gene TRBJ2-7, with 9 bases lining up with TRBD1. V lost 5 bases and J lost 2; bases outside the gene matches: 10. This CDR3 has 16 residues. CDR1 and CDR2 (germline): SGHVS, FNYEAQ. The CDR3 sequence: CASSGNGGQGPYEQYF. CDR3 sequence (DNA): TGTGCCAGCAGCGGAAATGGGGGACAGGGCCCCTACGAGCAGTACTTC. Full variable domain (rest looked up from reference TRBV7-6 and TRBJ2-7): GAGVSQSPRYKVTKRGQDVALRCDPISGHVSLYWYRQALGQGPEFLTYFNYEAQQDKSGLPNDRFSAERPEGSISTLTIQRTEQRDSAMYRCASSGNGGQGPYEQYFGPGTRLTVT.

This clone was recorded only once. The J gene is TRBJ1-2, the V gene TRBV7-6, with D maybe TRBD1 (6 bases). Germline loops: CDR1 SGHVS, CDR2 FNYEAQ. Between the trimmed V and J ends, which lost 5 bases and 1 base, there was a span of 17 bases. The CDR3 has 16 amino acids. The CDR3 nucleotides are TGTGCCAGCAGCCCCGAGGGACATGGATATAACTATGGCTACACCTTC. It specifies CASSPEGHGYNYGYTF. Together with reference TRBV7-6 and TRBJ1-2, the CDR3 gives the full variable domain: GAGVSQSPRYKVTKRGQDVALRCDPISGHVSLYWYRQALGQGPEFLTYFNYEAQQDKSGLPNDRFSAERPEGSISTLTIQRTEQRDSAMYRCASSPEGHGYNYGYTFGSGTRLTVV.

This clone has more than one count but fewer than ten. CDR3 in amino acids: CASSLVDSGYTF. The CDR3 DNA follows: TGTGCCAGCAGCTTGGTGGATAGCGGCTACACCTTC. The chain couples TRBV5-4 to TRBJ1-2, with D uncertain. This CDR3 contains 12 residues. Germline values: CDR1 SGHNT, CDR2 YYREEE (reference sequence). The germline V and J ends were trimmed by 0 bases and 8 bases, with 8 bases remaining between them.

For the CDR3, the DNA is TGTGCCAGCAGTTTATCGTGGACAGGGTCATCCGAGCAGTACTTC. This encodes CASSLSWTGSSEQYF. The chain links TRBV27 to TRBJ2-7, with TRBD1 matching 8 bases. CDR1 and CDR2 from the germline V gene are MNHEY and SMNVEV (reference sequence). V trimming: 0 bases; J trimming: 6 bases; junction bases outside the gene matches: 7. The CDR3 has 15 residues.

This rearrangement joins TRBV7-9 to TRBJ1-5, with D unresolved. The germline V and J ends were trimmed by 1 base and 1 base, with 5 bases remaining between them. The CDR3 has 14 amino acids. Germline CDR1 SEHNR, CDR2 FQNEAQ (reference sequence). The CDR3 DNA follows: TGTGCCAGCAGCTTAGACAACAGCAATCAGCCCCAGCATTTT. It yields the protein CASSLDNSNQPQHF.

The V call is TRBV7-2, the J call TRBJ2-2; 9 nucleotides line up with TRBD2. The CDR3 runs to 16 residues. Germline CDR1 reads SGHTA; CDR2 reads FQGNSA. The V and J ends lost 5 bases and 1 base, in that order; junction bases with no gene match: 5. The CDR3: CASSPGLAMNTGELFF. The CDR3 region has the DNA TGTGCCAGCAGCCCCGGACTAGCGATGAACACCGGGGAGCTGTTTTTT. The full variable domain, rest sourced from reference TRBV7-2 and TRBJ2-2, is GAGVSQSPSNKVTEKGKDVELRCDPISGHTALYWYRQSLGQGLEFLIYFQGNSAPDKSGLPSDRFSAERTGGSVSTLTIQRTQQEDSAVYLCASSPGLAMNTGELFFGEGSRLTVL.

This clone showed up just once. This chain joins TRBV6-5 and TRBJ2-1; 9 nucleotides agree with TRBD2. Germline V gene lookup returns CDR1 MNHEY and CDR2 SVGAGI. J was trimmed by 4 bases and V by 2 bases; bases with no gene match: 6. The CDR3 length is 16 residues. CDR3 DNA: TGTGCCAGCAGTTACGCGGCTAGCGGGGAGTACAATGAGCAGTTCTTC. This encodes CASSYAASGEYNEQFF.

A few counts support this clone. V gene TRBV15 combines with J gene TRBJ2-5; maybe TRBD1 (5 bases). The J call may be faulty, since TRBJ2-7 better matches the DNA end. The CDR3 loop spans 15 amino acids. The germline V gene encodes CDR1 LNHNV and CDR2 YYDKDF (reference sequence). The CDR3 here is CATSRDRGSLYEQYF. DNA of the CDR3: TGTGCCACCAGCAGAGATAGGGGCAGCCTCTACGAGCAGTACTTC.

J is TRBJ2-7 and V is TRBV30, with D possibly matching TRBD2 (7 bases). CDR1 is GTSNPN, CDR2 SVGIG, per germline (reference sequence). V was trimmed by 3 bases and J by 4 bases, leaving 22 bases between them. The CDR3 extends over 16 amino acids. The CDR3 loop is CAWRPPGGQGKYEQYF. The DNA of the CDR3 is TGTGCCTGGAGGCCCCCCGGGGGGCAGGGAAAATACGAGCAGTACTTC.

The rearrangement links TRBV4-1 to TRBJ2-7; 10 positions agree with TRBD1. The ends lost 4 bases at V and 7 bases at J; junction bases unmatched: 13. CDR1 and CDR2 from the germline V gene are MGHRA and YSYEKL. The CDR3 has 16 amino acids. This chain's CDR3 is CASSPFPGQGTGEQYF. CDR3 coding DNA: TGCGCCAGCAGCCCGTTTCCGGGACAGGGGACAGGGGAGCAGTACTTC.

About this clone itself: Germline is not matched at one junction end, which may reflect a read error. The chain carries TRBV4-1 and TRBJ2-5, with 9 bases aligning to TRBD2. Looked up from germline, CDR1 is MGHRA and CDR2 is YSYEKL. The CDR3 spans 16 residues. For the CDR3, the DNA is TGCGCCAGCAGCCAATTAGCGGGAGTCCCCAGAGAGGCCCAGTACTTC. Translated: CASSQLAGVPREAQYF.

The chain combines TRBV4-1 with TRBJ2-5, with D possibly being TRBD1 (6 bases). Germline V gene sequence: CDR1 MGHRA, CDR2 YSYEKL. V dropped 3 bases and J dropped 2 bases, with 22 bases sitting between them. This CDR3 has 18 residues. This chain's CDR3 is CASSQPPPPGQKQETQYF. In DNA form, the CDR3 reads TGCGCCAGCAGCCAGCCCCCCCCTCCGGGACAAAAACAAGAGACCCAGTACTTC.

The chain carries TRBV21-1 and TRBJ2-7; the table names TRBD1, a call not compared with the DNA. TRBV21-1 is termed a pseudogene. This CDR3 spans 18 amino acids. The CDR3 loop reads CASAISADGQGGSYEQYF. CDR3 nucleotides: TGTGCCAGCGCTATTTCCGCGGACGGACAGGGAGGCTCCTACGAGCAGTACTTC.

This clone was seen just once. The gene calls are TRBV7-9 and TRBJ1-2; D is unclear. Per the germline V gene, CDR1 is SEHNR and CDR2 is FQNEAQ (reference sequence). The CDR3 has 14 amino acids. Trimming left V 4 bases short and J 0 bases short, with 9 bases between. CDR3 in amino acids: CASSWAGTNYGYTF. The CDR3, as DNA: TGTGCCAGCAGCTGGGCCGGGACTAACTATGGCTACACCTTC.

There are a few counts of this clone. An end of the junction differs from the germline gene, which may be a read error. The rearrangement links TRBV5-8 to TRBJ2-5, with 10 bases aligning to TRBD1. This CDR3 is built from 16 residues. Germline lookup yields CDR1 SGHTS and CDR2 YDEGEE. The CDR3 sequence is CASSLGDRGPQEAQYF. The CDR3 DNA is TGTGCCAGCAGCTTGGGGGACAGGGGTCCCCAAGAGGCCCAGTACTTC.

There are a few counts of this clone. J is TRBJ2-5 and V is TRBV7-6; 11 bases are a match to TRBD1. V lost 1 base, J lost 3 bases, and 1 base stayed unmatched. Per the germline V gene, CDR1 is SGHVS and CDR2 is FNYEAQ. This CDR3 has 15 amino acids. The CDR3 nucleotides are TGTGCCAGCAGCTTAGGGACAGGGGGCGAAGAGACCCAGTACTTC. It is translated as CASSLGTGGEETQYF.

The chain couples TRBV19 to TRBJ1-5; 9 bases are a match to TRBD1. Germline V gene lookup returns CDR1 LNHDA and CDR2 SQIVND (reference sequence). The trim removed 9 bases at V and 5 bases at J, leaving 8 bases unmatched. The CDR3 is made up of 14 amino acids. CDR3 loop: CASTSGTGYQPQHF. The CDR3 DNA is TGTGCCAGCACCTCCGGGACAGGGTATCAGCCCCAGCATTTT.

This clone has a handful of counts. The chain links TRBV4-1 to TRBJ2-7; D gene ambiguous. V dropped 4 bases and J dropped 4 bases, with 14 bases sitting between them. The CDR3 consists of 14 residues. Germline V gene data show CDR1 as MGHRA and CDR2 as YSYEKL. This chain's CDR3 is CASSPQNDKYEQYF. CDR3 coding DNA: TGCGCCAGCAGCCCCCAAAACGACAAGTACGAGCAGTACTTC.

The rearrangement links TRBV18 to TRBJ2-1; D uncertain. Germline V CDR1 and CDR2: KGHSH, LQKENI. Trimming cost V 1 base and J 8 bases, with 18 bases left between them. CDR3 length: 16 residues. The DNA for the CDR3 is TGTGCCAGCTCACCACTTCCTTTCCGCCGCGGCGATGAGCAGTTCTTC. Its protein product is CASSPLPFRRGDEQFF.

This chain links TRBV21-1 with TRBJ1-2; TRBD1 reflects the table's D call only, with no check against the DNA. TRBV21-1 is a recognized pseudogene. The CDR3 consists of 17 residues. CDR3 in DNA: TGTGCCAGCAGCAAAGGGGAACAGGGGCGAGCTAACTATGGCTACACCTTC. Amino acid sequence: CASSKGEQGRANYGYTF.

The V call is TRBV11-2, the J call TRBJ2-3; TRBD2 agrees at 8 bases. Germline values: CDR1 SGHAT, CDR2 FQNNGV. This CDR3 is built from 17 residues. V lost 2 bases and J lost 2; bases outside the gene matches: 9. The CDR3 here is CASSLRVIAGNTDTQYF. In DNA form, the CDR3 reads TGTGCCAGCAGCTTAAGGGTCATAGCGGGAAACACAGATACGCAGTATTTT.

The chain combines TRBV20-1 with TRBJ2-7, with a possible D match to TRBD2 (7 bases). The V and J ends lost 6 bases and 6 bases respectively, with 12 bases between them. The germline gives CDR1 DFQATT, CDR2 SNEGSKA (reference sequence). This CDR3 spans 11 amino acids. Here the CDR3 DNA reads TGCAGTGCCCGAAGGGGGGGCGAGCAGTACTTC. It yields the protein CSARRGGEQYF.

For this clone: This CDR3 is also generated by other DNA sequences in the sample. The V gene is TRBV7-2, the J gene TRBJ2-7, with D perhaps matching TRBD1 (6 bases). The V end lost 3 bases, the J end lost 1 base, and 10 bases lay between the germline ends. This CDR3 contains 14 residues. Germline V CDR1 and CDR2: SGHTA, FQGNSA. The CDR3 DNA reads as TGTGCCAGCAGCTTTGGGGGCGGGTCCTACGAGCAGTACTTC. Encoded protein: CASSFGGGSYEQYF.

The chain carries TRBV4-1 and TRBJ2-5, with 13 bases aligning to TRBD2. The ends lost 2 bases at V and 5 bases at J; junction bases unmatched: 5. Germline V gene data show CDR1 as MGHRA and CDR2 as YSYEKL. The CDR3 loop spans 16 amino acids. The CDR3, as DNA: TGCGCCAGCAGCCAACGCGCGACTAGCGGGGGGGAGACCCAGTACTTC. Residues: CASSQRATSGGETQYF.